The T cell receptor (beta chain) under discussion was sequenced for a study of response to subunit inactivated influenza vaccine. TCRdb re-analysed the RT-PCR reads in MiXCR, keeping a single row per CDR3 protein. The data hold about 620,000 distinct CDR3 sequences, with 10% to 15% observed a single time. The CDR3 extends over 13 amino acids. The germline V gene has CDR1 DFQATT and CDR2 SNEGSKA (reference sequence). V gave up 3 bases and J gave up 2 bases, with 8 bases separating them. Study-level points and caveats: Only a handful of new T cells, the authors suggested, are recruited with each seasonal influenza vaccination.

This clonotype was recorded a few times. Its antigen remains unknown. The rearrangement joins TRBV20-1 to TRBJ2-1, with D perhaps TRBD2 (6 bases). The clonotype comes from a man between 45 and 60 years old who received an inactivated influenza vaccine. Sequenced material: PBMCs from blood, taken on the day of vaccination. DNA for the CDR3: TGCAGTGCTAGGAGACTAGCCTACAATGAGCAGTTCTTC. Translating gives CSARRLAYNEQFF.